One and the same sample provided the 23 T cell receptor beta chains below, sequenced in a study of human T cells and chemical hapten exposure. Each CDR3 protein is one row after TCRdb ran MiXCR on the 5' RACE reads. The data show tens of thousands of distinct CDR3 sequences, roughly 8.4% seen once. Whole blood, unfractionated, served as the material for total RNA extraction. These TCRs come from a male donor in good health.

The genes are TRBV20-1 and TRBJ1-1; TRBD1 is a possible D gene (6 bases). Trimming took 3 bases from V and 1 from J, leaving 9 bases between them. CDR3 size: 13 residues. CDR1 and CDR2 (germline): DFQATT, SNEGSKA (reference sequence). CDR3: CSARGQANTEAFF. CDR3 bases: TGCAGTGCTAGGGGACAAGCGAACACTGAAGCTTTCTTT.

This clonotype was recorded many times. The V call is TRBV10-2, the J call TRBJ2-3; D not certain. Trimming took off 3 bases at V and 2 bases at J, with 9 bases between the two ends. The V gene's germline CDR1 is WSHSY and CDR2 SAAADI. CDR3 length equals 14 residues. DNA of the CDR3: TGCGCCAGCAGTGACGACCTAAACACAGATACGCAGTATTTT. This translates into CASSDDLNTDTQYF.

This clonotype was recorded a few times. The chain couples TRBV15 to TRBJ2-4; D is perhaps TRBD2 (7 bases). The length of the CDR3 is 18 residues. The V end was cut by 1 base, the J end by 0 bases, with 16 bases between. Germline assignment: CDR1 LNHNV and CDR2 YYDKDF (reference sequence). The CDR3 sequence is CATSRVSAGALAKNIQYF. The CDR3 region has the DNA TGTGCCACCAGCAGAGTGTCGGCGGGGGCCTTAGCCAAAAACATTCAGTACTTC.

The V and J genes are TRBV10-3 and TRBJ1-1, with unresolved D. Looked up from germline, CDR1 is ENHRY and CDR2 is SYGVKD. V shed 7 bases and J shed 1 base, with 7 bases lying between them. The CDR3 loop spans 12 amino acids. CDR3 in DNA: TGTGCCATCAAGGACCGGAACACTGAAGCTTTCTTT. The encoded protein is CAIKDRNTEAFF.

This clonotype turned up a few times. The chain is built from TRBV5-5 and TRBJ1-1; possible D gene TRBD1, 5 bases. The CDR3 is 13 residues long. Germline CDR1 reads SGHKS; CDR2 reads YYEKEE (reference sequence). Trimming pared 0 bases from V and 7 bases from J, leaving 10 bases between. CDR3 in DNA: TGTGCCAGCAGCTTGGACAGGAGAAATGAAGCTTTCTTT. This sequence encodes CASSLDRRNEAFF.

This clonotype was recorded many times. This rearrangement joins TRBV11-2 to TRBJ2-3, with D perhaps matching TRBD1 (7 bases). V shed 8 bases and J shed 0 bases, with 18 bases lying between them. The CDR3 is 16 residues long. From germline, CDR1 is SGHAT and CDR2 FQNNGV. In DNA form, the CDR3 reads TGTGCCAGCTCGGGGGACAGATCTTCTAGCACAGATACGCAGTATTTT. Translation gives CASSGDRSSSTDTQYF.

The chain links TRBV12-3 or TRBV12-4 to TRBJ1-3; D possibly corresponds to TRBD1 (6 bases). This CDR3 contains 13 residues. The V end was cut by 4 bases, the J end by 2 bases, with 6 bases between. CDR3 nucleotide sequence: TGTGCCAGCAGTTGGACAGCTGGAAACACCATATATTTT. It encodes CASSWTAGNTIYF.

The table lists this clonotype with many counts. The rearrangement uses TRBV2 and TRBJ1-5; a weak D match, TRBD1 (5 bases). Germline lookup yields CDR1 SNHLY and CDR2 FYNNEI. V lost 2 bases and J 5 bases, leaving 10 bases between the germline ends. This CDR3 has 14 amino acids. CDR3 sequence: CASSEYRRDQPQHF. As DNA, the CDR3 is TGTGCCAGCAGTGAATACAGGAGGGATCAGCCCCAGCATTTT.

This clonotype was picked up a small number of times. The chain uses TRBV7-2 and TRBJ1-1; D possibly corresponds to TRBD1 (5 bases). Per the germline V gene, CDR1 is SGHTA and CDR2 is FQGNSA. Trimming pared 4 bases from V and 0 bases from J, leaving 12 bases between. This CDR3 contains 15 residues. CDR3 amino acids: CASSSQGPLNTEAFF. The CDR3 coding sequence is TGTGCCAGCAGCTCCCAGGGACCGCTGAACACTGAAGCTTTCTTT.

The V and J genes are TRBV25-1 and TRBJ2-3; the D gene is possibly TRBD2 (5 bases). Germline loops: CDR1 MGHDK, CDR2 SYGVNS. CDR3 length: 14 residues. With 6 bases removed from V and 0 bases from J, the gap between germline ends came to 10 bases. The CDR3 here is CASSGGLSTDTQYF. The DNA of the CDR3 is TGTGCCAGCAGCGGCGGGCTGAGCACAGATACGCAGTATTTT.

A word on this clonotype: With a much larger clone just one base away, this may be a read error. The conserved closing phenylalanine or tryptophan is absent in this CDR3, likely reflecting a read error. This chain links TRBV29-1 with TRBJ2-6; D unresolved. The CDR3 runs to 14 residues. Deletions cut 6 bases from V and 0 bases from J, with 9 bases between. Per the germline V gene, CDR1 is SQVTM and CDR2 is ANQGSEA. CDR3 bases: TGCAGCGTCAGCCTGAGCTCTGGGGCCAACGTCCTGACTCTC. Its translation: CSVSLSSGANVLTL.

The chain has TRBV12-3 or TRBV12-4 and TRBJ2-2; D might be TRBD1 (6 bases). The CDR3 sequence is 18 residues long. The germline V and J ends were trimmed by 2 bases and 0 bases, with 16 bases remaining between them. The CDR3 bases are TGTGCCAGCAGTTTATCGTACAGGGTCCCCTCGAACACCGGGGAGCTGTTTTTT. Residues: CASSLSYRVPSNTGELFF.

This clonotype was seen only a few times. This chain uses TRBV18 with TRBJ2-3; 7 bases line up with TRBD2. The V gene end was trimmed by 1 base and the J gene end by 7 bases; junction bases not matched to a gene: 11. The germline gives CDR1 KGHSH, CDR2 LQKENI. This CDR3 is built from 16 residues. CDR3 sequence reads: CASSPLSGGGTNTQYF. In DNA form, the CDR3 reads TGTGCCAGCTCACCACTTTCGGGAGGAGGAACGAATACGCAGTATTTT.

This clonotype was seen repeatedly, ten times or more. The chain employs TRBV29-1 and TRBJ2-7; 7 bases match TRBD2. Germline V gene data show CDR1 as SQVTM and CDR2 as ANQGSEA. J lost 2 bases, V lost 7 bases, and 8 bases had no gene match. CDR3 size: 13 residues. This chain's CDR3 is CSANLAEPYEQYF. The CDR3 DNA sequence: TGCAGCGCTAACCTAGCGGAACCCTACGAGCAGTACTTC.

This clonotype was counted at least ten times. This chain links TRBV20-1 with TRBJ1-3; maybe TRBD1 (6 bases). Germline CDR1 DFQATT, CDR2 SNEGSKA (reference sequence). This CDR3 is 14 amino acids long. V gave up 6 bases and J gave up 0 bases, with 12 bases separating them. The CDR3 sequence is CSASDRSSGNTIYF. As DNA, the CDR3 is TGCAGTGCCTCCGACAGGAGCTCTGGAAACACCATATATTTT.

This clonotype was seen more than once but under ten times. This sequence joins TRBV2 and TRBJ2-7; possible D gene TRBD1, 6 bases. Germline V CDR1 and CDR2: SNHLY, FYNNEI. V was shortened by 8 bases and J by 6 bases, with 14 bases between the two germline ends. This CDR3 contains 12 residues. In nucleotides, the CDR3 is TGTGCCAGCGGTTTGACAGGCCCCGAGCAGTACTTC. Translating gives CASGLTGPEQYF.

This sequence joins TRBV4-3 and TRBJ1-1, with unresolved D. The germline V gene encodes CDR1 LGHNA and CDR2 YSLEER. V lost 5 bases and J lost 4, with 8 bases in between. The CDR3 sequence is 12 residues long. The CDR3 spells CASSLGSTEAFF. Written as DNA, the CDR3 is TGCGCCAGCAGCTTGGGGAGCACTGAAGCTTTCTTT.

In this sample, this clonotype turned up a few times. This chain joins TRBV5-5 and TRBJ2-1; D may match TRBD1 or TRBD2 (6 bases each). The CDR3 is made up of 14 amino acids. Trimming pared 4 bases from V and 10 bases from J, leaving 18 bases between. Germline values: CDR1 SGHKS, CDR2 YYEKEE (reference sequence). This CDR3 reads CASSQGWGDQEQFF. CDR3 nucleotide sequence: TGTGCCAGCAGCCAGGGGTGGGGGGATCAGGAGCAGTTCTTC.

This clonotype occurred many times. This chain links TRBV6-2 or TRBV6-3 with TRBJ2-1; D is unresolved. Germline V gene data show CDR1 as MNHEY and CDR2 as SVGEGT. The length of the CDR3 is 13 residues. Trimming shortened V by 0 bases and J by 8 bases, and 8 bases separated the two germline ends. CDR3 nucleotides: TGTGCCAGCAGTTACTCCGTTTGGGATGAGCAGTTCTTC. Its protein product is CASSYSVWDEQFF.

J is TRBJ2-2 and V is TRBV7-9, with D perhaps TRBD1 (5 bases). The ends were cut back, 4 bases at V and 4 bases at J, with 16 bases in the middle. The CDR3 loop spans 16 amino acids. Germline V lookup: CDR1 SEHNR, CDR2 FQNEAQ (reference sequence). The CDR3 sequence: CASSSPRQGGTGELFF. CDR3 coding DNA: TGTGCCAGCAGCTCCCCCCGGCAGGGTGGCACCGGGGAGCTGTTTTTT.

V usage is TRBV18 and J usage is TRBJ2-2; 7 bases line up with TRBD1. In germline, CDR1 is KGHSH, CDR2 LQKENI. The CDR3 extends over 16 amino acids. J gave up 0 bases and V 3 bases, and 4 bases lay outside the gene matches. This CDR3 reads CASSPTGTANTGELFF. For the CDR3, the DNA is TGTGCCAGCTCACCTACCGGGACAGCGAACACCGGGGAGCTGTTTTTT.

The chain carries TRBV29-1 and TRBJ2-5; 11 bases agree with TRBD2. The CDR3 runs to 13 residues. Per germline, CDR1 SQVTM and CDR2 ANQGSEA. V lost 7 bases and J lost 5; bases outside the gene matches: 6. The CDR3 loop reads CSAELAGAETQYF. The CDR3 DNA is TGCAGCGCCGAACTAGCGGGAGCCGAGACCCAGTACTTC.

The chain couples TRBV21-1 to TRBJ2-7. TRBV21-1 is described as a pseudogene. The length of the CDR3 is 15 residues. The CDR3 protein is CASSTHWRQLYEQYF. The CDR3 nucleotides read TGTGCCAGCAGCACTCATTGGCGGCAGCTTTACGAGCAGTACTTC.